This TCR beta chain was identified during a study of cytomegalovirus exposure and HLA in healthy donors. Study-wide results and limits: The authors listed some 150 TCR beta chains as cytomegalovirus-associated.

CDR1 SGHNT and CDR2 YYREEE come from the germline V gene (reference sequence). V shed 4 bases and J shed 1 base, with 8 bases lying between them. The length of the CDR3 is 13 residues. Concerning this clone: The antigen is unknown.

The PCR had 60 Vbeta and 13 Jbeta primers. Method: immunoSEQ multiplex PCR; TCRdb's copy keeps in-frame clones and lacks some. The data contain about 150,000 clones, 74% of them singletons. Sequenced sample: PBMCs. The origin of this receptor is a man under 40 in good health and CMV-seronegative. The V and J genes are TRBV5-4 and TRBJ1-1; possibly TRBD1 for D (6 bases). Here the CDR3 reads CASSPGQNTEAFF. The CDR3, as DNA: TGTGCCAGCAGCCCGGGACAGAACACTGAAGCTTTCTTT.